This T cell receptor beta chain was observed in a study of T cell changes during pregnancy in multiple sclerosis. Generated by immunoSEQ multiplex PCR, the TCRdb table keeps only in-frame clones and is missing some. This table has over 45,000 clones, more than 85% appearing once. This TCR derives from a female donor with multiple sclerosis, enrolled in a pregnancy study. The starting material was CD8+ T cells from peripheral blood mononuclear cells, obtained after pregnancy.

CDR3 in DNA: TGTGCCAGTAGCCCACAGGGTTACACTGAAGCTTTCTTT. It is translated as CASSPQGYTEAFF. The chain is built from TRBV19 and TRBJ1-1; the D gene is possibly TRBD1 (6 bases). CDR3 length: 13 amino acids. The germline V and J ends were trimmed by 6 bases and 3 bases, with 11 bases remaining between them. Germline-derived CDR1 and CDR2 are LNHDA and SQIVND (reference sequence).